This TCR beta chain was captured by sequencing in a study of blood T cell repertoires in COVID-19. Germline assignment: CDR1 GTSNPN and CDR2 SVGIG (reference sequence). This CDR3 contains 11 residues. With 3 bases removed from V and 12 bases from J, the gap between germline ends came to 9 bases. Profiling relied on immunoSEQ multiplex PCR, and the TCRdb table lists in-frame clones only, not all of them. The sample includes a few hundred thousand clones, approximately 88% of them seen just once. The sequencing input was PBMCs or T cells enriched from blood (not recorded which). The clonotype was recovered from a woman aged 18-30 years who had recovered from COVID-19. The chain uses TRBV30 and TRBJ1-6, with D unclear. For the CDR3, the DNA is TGTGCCTGGAGGTTAGAGGGACCCCTCCACTTT. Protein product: CAWRLEGPLHF.